These 5 T cell receptor beta chains originate from one sample sequenced in a study of shared clonotypes between healthy human individuals. The repertoire was sequenced with immunoSEQ multiplex PCR; TCRdb's copy has only in-frame clones and lacks some. In the table there are hundreds of thousands of clones, roughly 70% of which are singletons. The sample taken for sequencing was memory CD4+ T cells sorted from blood. Subset noted: CD45RA-negative fraction. These receptors originate from a woman under 40 in good health.

The chain links TRBV11-2 to TRBJ2-1; 9 bases agree with TRBD2. Germline lookup yields CDR1 SGHAT and CDR2 FQNNGV. Losses at the gene ends were 0 bases for V and 12 bases for J; bases not matched to a gene: 12. The CDR3 length is 16 residues. The CDR3 region has the DNA TGTGCCAGCAGCTTAGAATCCAGCGGGAGGACCATGCGGCAGTTCTTC. This encodes CASSLESSGRTMRQFF.

The chain employs TRBV28 and TRBJ1-2; D remains ambiguous. The CDR3 runs 12 residues. Germline lookup yields CDR1 MDHEN and CDR2 SYDVKM. Between the trimmed V and J ends, which lost 2 bases and 7 bases, there was a span of 8 bases. The CDR3 DNA reads TGTGCCAGCAGTTTAACCACCGGTGGCTACACCTTC. This gives the protein CASSLTTGGYTF.

CDR3 residues: CASSTGPPSDQPQHF. DNA of the CDR3: TGTGCCAGCAGTACCGGGCCCCCTTCGGATCAGCCCCAGCATTTT. J is TRBJ1-5 and V is TRBV6-5; no clear D. The CDR3 sequence is 15 residues long. V gave up 5 bases and J gave up 5 bases, with 16 bases separating them. CDR1 MNHEY and CDR2 SVGAGI come from the germline V gene.

The rearrangement links TRBV2 to TRBJ1-2, with D perhaps TRBD1 (5 bases). The CDR3 totals 14 residues. The germline gives CDR1 SNHLY, CDR2 FYNNEI. V was trimmed by 4 bases and J by 4 bases, leaving 13 bases between them. The CDR3 nucleotides are TGTGCCAGCAGTGGGCAGGGCAGTAGCTATGGCTACACCTTC. Its translation is CASSGQGSSYGYTF.

This clone appeared a few times. V and J are TRBV4-1 and TRBJ2-7; TRBD2 matches at 10 bases. The CDR3 runs 16 residues. Unmatched junction bases numbered 11, after V lost 5 bases and J lost 4 bases. Per the germline V gene, CDR1 is MGHRA and CDR2 is YSYEKL. The CDR3 spells CASSNLGLAEGYEQYF. DNA for the CDR3: TGCGCCAGCAGCAATCTTGGACTAGCGGAAGGGTACGAGCAGTACTTC.